This T cell receptor (beta chain) was captured by sequencing in a study of cytomegalovirus exposure and HLA in healthy donors. Study-wide points: In vitro data verified three CMV-associated chains as specific for CMV antigens. The authors listed some 160 TCR beta chains as cytomegalovirus-associated. Across donors, most TCRs were seen rarely, yet some public ones were widespread.

Concerning this clone: Antigen unknown.

Sequenced by immunoSEQ multiplex PCR; TCRdb stores in-frame clones only, minus some. The sample has roughly 50,000 clones; roughly nine tenths are singletons. This CDR3 comprises 18 residues. Trimming cost V 1 base and J 14 bases; bases outside gene matches: 18. The V gene's germline CDR1 is SGHTS and CDR2 YDEGEE. This clonotype was obtained from a woman aged 18-29 years in good health and CMV-seropositive. The rearrangement joins TRBV5-8 to TRBJ1-6, with 10 bases identical to TRBD1. Input material: PBMCs. CDR3 residues: CASSLSAGIRDRGYSLHF. CDR3 nucleotides: TGTGCCAGCAGCTTGAGTGCGGGTATCCGGGACAGGGGCTATTCCCTCCACTTT.